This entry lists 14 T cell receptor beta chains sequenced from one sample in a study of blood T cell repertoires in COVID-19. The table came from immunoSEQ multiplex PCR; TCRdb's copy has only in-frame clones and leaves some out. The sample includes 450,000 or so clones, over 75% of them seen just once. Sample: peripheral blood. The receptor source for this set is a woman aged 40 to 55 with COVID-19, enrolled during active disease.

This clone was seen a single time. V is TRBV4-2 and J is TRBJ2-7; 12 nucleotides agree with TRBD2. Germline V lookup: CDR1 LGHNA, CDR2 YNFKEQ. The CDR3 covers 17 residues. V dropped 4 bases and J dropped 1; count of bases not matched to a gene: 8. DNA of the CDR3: TGTGCCAGCAGCCCCCGACTAGCGGGGGTGCAATCCTACGAGCAGTACTTC. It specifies CASSPRLAGVQSYEQYF.

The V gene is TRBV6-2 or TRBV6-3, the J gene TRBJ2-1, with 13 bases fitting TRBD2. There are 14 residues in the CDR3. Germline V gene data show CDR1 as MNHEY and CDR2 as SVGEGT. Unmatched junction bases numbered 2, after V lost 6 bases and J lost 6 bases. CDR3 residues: CASSGLAGVNEQFF. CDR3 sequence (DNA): TGTGCCAGCAGCGGACTAGCGGGGGTCAATGAGCAGTTCTTC.

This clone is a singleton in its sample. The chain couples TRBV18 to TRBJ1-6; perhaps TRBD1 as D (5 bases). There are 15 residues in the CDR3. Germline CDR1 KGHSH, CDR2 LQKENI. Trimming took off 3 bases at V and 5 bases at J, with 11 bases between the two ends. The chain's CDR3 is CASSPTRGDNSPLHF. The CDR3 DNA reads TGTGCCAGCTCACCGACTCGGGGGGATAATTCACCCCTCCACTTT.

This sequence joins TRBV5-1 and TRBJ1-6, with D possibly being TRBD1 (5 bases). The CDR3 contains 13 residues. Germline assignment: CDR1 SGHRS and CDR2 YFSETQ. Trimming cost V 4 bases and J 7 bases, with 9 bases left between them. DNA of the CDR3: TGCGCCAGCAGCCGGGACTTAAATTCACCCCTCCACTTT. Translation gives CASSRDLNSPLHF.

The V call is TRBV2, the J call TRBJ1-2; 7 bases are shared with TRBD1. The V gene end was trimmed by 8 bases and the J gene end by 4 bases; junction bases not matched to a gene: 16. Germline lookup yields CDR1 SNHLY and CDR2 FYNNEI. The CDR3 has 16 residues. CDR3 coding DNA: TGTGCCAGCGTCCAAGGGGGCCAGGCTGGAGTCTATGGCTACACCTTC. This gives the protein CASVQGGQAGVYGYTF. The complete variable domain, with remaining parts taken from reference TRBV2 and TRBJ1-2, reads EPEVTQTPSHQVTQMGQEVILRCVPISNHLYFYWYRQILGQKVEFLVSFYNNEISEKSEIFDDQFSVERPDGSNFTLKIRSTKLEDSAMYFCASVQGGQAGVYGYTFGSGTRLTVV.

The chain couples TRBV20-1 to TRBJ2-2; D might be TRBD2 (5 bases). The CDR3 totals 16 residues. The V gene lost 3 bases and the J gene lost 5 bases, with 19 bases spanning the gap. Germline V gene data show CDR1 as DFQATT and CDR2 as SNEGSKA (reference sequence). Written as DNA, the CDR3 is TGCAGTGCTAGTAACATGGGTCCACGGAGGACCGGGGAGCTGTTTTTT. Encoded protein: CSASNMGPRRTGELFF.

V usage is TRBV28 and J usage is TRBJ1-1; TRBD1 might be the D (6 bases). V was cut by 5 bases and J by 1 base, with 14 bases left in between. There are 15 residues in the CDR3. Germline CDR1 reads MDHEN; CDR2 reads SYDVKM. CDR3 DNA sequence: TGTGCCAGCAGTCCCCGGACAGTCGCGAACACTGAAGCTTTCTTT. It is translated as CASSPRTVANTEAFF.

The CDR3 nucleotides are TGTGCCAGCACCCCTGGGGGGGCACTCTCCTACGAGCAGTACTTC. Protein: CASTPGGALSYEQYF. V gene TRBV5-4 combines with J gene TRBJ2-7; possibly TRBD2 for D (7 bases). With 6 bases removed from V and 0 bases from J, the gap between germline ends came to 16 bases. This CDR3 has 15 amino acids. The germline CDR1 and CDR2 sequences are SGHNT and YYREEE (reference sequence).

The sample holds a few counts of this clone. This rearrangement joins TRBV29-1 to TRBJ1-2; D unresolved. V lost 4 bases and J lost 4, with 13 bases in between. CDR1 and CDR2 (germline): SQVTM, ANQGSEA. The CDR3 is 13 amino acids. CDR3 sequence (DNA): TGCAGCGTTGGAACCGGGAGTGGCTATGGCTACACCTTC. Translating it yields CSVGTGSGYGYTF.

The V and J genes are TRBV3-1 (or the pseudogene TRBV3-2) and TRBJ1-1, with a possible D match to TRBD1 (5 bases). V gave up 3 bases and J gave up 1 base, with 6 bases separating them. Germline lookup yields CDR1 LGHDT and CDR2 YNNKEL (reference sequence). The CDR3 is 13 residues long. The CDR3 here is CASSQTENTEAFF. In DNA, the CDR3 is TGTGCCAGCAGCCAGACAGAGAACACTGAAGCTTTCTTT.

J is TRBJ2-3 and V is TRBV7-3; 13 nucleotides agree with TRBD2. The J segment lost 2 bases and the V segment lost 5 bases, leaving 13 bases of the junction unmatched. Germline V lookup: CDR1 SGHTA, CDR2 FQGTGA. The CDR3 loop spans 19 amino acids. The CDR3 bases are TGTGCCAGCAGCAGACGGGGGACTAGCGGGAAGAAATACACAGATACGCAGTATTTT. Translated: CASSRRGTSGKKYTDTQYF.

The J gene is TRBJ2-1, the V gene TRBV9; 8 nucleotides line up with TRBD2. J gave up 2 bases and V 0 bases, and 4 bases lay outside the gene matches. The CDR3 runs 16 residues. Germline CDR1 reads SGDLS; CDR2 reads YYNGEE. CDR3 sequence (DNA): TGTGCCAGCAGCGTAGAAAGTAGCGGGGCCTACAATGAGCAGTTCTTC. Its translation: CASSVESSGAYNEQFF.

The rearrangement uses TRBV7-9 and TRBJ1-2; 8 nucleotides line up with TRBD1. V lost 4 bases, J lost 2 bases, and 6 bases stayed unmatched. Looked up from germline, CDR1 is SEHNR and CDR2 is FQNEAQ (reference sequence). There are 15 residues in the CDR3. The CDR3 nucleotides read TGTGCCAGCAGCTACCGACAGGGGATAAACTATGGCTACACCTTC. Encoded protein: CASSYRQGINYGYTF.

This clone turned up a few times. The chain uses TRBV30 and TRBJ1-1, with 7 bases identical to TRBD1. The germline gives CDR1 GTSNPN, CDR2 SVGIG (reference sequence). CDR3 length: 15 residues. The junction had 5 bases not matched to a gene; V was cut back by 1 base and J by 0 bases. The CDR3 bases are TGTGCCTGGAGTGGGAGGACAGGATTGAACACTGAAGCTTTCTTT. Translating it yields CAWSGRTGLNTEAFF.